What follows are 20 T cell receptor beta chains derived from one specimen sequenced in a study of blood T cell repertoires in COVID-19. Sequencing was performed with immunoSEQ multiplex PCR; in TCRdb, only in-frame clones are kept and a portion is missing. The sample includes around 420,000 clones, 70% to 90% of them seen just once. Material: PBMCs or T cells enriched from blood (not recorded which). The receptor set was obtained from a woman in her 40s with acute COVID-19.

The V and J genes are TRBV5-4 and TRBJ2-7, with a possible D match to TRBD2 (7 bases). CDR3 size: 15 residues. Germline loops: CDR1 SGHNT, CDR2 YYREEE (reference sequence). V lost 0 bases to trimming and J lost 3 bases, with 13 bases between them. The CDR3 DNA reads TGTGCCAGCAGCTTGGCGGCGGGGGCCTACTACGAGCAGTACTTC. Translation gives CASSLAAGAYYEQYF.

This clone was counted only a few times. The chain has TRBV18 and TRBJ2-1; no definite D call. Germline V lookup: CDR1 KGHSH, CDR2 LQKENI. V lost 6 bases and J 12 bases, leaving 12 bases between the germline ends. This CDR3 is built from 11 residues. The CDR3 coding sequence is TGTGCCAGCTCGCGAGACATTCGGCAGTTCTTC. This translates into CASSRDIRQFF.

This clone showed up just once. The chain combines TRBV3-1 (or the pseudogene TRBV3-2) with TRBJ1-2, with D possibly matching TRBD1 (6 bases). Trimming took 5 bases from V and 6 from J, leaving 16 bases between them. Germline CDR1 is LGHDT and CDR2 is YNNKEL (reference sequence). CDR3 length equals 14 residues. The CDR3 loop reads CASSGEGGRNGYTF. As DNA, the CDR3 is TGTGCCAGCAGCGGGGAGGGGGGTAGGAATGGCTACACCTTC.

Of note for this clone: The sample carries other DNA sequences with the same CDR3. This rearrangement joins TRBV2 to TRBJ1-2, with 7 bases identical to TRBD1. J lost 3 bases, V lost 6 bases, and 4 bases had no gene match. The CDR3 is made up of 13 amino acids. The V gene's germline CDR1 is SNHLY and CDR2 FYNNEI. CDR3 coding DNA: TGTGCCAGCAGCCTAACAGGGGACTATGGCTACACCTTC. Translating gives CASSLTGDYGYTF.

The genes are TRBV29-1 and TRBJ1-1; 12 nucleotides match TRBD1. The CDR3 is 15 residues long. Germline CDR1 reads SQVTM; CDR2 reads ANQGSEA. Trimming took 6 bases from V and 4 from J; bases not matched to a gene: 9. CDR3 protein: CSVTGTGGEGTEAFF. The CDR3 DNA reads TGCAGCGTAACCGGGACAGGGGGCGAGGGCACTGAAGCTTTCTTT. The full variable domain, in which reference TRBV29-1 and TRBJ1-1 provide the parts outside the CDR3, is SAVISQKPSRDICQRGTSLTIQCQVDSQVTMMFWYRQQPGQSLTLIATANQGSEATYESGFVIDKFPISRPNLTFSTLTVSNMSPEDSSIYLCSVTGTGGEGTEAFFGQGTRLTVV.

This chain links TRBV6-5 with TRBJ1-1; 7 nucleotides match TRBD1. The germline gives CDR1 MNHEY, CDR2 SVGAGI. Trimming removed 5 bases from V and 0 bases from J; junction bases left unmatched: 6. The CDR3 totals 15 residues. As DNA, the CDR3 is TGTGCCAGCAGTCAGCAGGACAGGATGAACACTGAAGCTTTCTTT. Its translation: CASSQQDRMNTEAFF.

The V and J genes are TRBV7-9 and TRBJ2-1; D gene ambiguous. This CDR3 is 14 amino acids long. The germline V gene has CDR1 SEHNR and CDR2 FQNEAQ (reference sequence). Trimming removed 0 bases at V and 1 base at J, with 4 bases between. The CDR3 reads CASSLARSYNEQFF. The CDR3 DNA is TGTGCCAGCAGCTTAGCCAGGTCCTACAATGAGCAGTTCTTC. The whole variable domain, filled in from reference TRBV7-9 and TRBJ2-1, reads DTGVSQNPRHKITKRGQNVTFRCDPISEHNRLYWYRQTLGQGPEFLTYFQNEAQLEKSRLLSDRFSAERPKGSFSTLEIQRTEQGDSAMYLCASSLARSYNEQFFGPGTRLTVL.

Regarding this clone: Mismatch with germline at one junction end may stem from a read error. The genes are TRBV3-1 (or the pseudogene TRBV3-2) and TRBJ2-7; 10 bases match TRBD2. Germline V gives CDR1 LGHDT, CDR2 YNNKEL (reference sequence). CDR3 length: 13 residues. The CDR3 reads CASSQPSGGRVAF. The CDR3 coding sequence is TGTGCCAGCAGCCAACCTAGCGGGGGCCGTGTCGCGTTC.

This chain links TRBV5-1 with TRBJ2-3; 9 bases map to TRBD1. This CDR3 is 15 amino acids long. CDR1 and CDR2 from the germline V gene are SGHRS and YFSETQ. Trimming cost V 9 bases and J 3 bases; bases outside gene matches: 11. The DNA for the CDR3 is TGCGCCACCACGACGGGGACAGGGCTGACAGATACGCAGTATTTT. Translating it yields CATTTGTGLTDTQYF.

The V gene is TRBV7-6, the J gene TRBJ2-7; D is perhaps TRBD2 (5 bases). The CDR3 runs 14 residues. Trimming shortened V by 5 bases and J by 1 base, and 12 bases separated the two germline ends. The germline V gene encodes CDR1 SGHVS and CDR2 FNYEAQ. The CDR3 nucleotides are TGTGCCAGCAGCCCCCGGACTGGTTCCTACGAGCAGTACTTC. This sequence encodes CASSPRTGSYEQYF.

The chain uses TRBV19 and TRBJ2-2; 10 nucleotides match TRBD1. The J segment lost 7 bases and the V segment lost 7 bases, leaving 12 bases of the junction unmatched. Per the germline V gene, CDR1 is LNHDA and CDR2 is SQIVND (reference sequence). CDR3 length: 16 amino acids. CDR3 sequence: CASTKGDRGVVGELFF. The DNA for the CDR3 is TGTGCCAGTACCAAAGGGGACAGGGGAGTCGTCGGGGAGCTGTTTTTT.

The chain links TRBV5-6 to TRBJ2-7, with D perhaps matching TRBD2 (6 bases). There are 15 residues in the CDR3. The germline V gene has CDR1 SGHDT and CDR2 YYEEEE. Trimming shortened V by 0 bases and J by 3 bases, and 13 bases separated the two germline ends. CDR3 nucleotide sequence: TGTGCCAGCAGCTTGGGTCTCGGACTAAGCTACGAGCAGTACTTC. It translates to CASSLGLGLSYEQYF.

This clone has just one count. This sequence joins TRBV2 and TRBJ2-7; tentatively, D is TRBD2 (7 bases). V gave up 4 bases and J gave up 6 bases, with 22 bases separating them. The CDR3 is 16 amino acids. Germline CDR1 reads SNHLY; CDR2 reads FYNNEI. The chain's CDR3 is CASSGIRGAGEREQYF. CDR3 DNA sequence: TGTGCCAGCAGTGGAATTCGGGGGGCAGGGGAACGCGAGCAGTACTTC. The full variable domain, in which reference TRBV2 and TRBJ2-7 provide the parts outside the CDR3, is EPEVTQTPSHQVTQMGQEVILRCVPISNHLYFYWYRQILGQKVEFLVSFYNNEISEKSEIFDDQFSVERPDGSNFTLKIRSTKLEDSAMYFCASSGIRGAGEREQYFGPGTRLTVT.

This clone was counted a single time. V is TRBV4-1 and J is TRBJ1-5, with a weak D call TRBD1 (6 bases). V gave up 1 base and J gave up 2 bases, with 9 bases separating them. The germline gives CDR1 MGHRA, CDR2 YSYEKL. The CDR3 totals 15 residues. For the CDR3, the DNA is TGCGCCAGCAGCCAAGTACAGGGTGGCAATCAGCCCCAGCATTTT. This translates into CASSQVQGGNQPQHF.

J is TRBJ1-1 and V is TRBV7-9, with D tentatively TRBD1 (6 bases). The CDR3 sequence is 14 residues long. Trimming removed 1 base at V and 4 bases at J, with 10 bases between. Germline V CDR1 and CDR2: SEHNR, FQNEAQ (reference sequence). This CDR3 is CASSLGRGRTEAFF. The CDR3 nucleotides read TGTGCCAGCAGCTTAGGCAGGGGACGCACTGAAGCTTTCTTT.

This sequence joins TRBV15 and TRBJ1-2; D not resolved. Germline V lookup: CDR1 LNHNV, CDR2 YYDKDF (reference sequence). V lost 0 bases and J lost 8, with 13 bases in between. The CDR3 extends over 14 amino acids. The DNA for the CDR3 is TGTGCCACCAGCAGAGATAGGCAGGTAGAGGGCTACACCTTC. Its translation is CATSRDRQVEGYTF.

A single count supports this clone. The CDR3 spells CASSHNSGGSSTGELFF. CDR3 bases: TGCGCCAGCAGCCATAACAGCGGGGGGAGTAGCACCGGGGAGCTGTTTTTT. This sequence joins TRBV4-1 and TRBJ2-2; 9 bases are a match to TRBD2. Germline V gene sequence: CDR1 MGHRA, CDR2 YSYEKL. Trimming cost V 3 bases and J 4 bases; bases outside gene matches: 9. The CDR3 has 17 amino acids.

The chain uses TRBV7-2 and TRBJ1-5, with TRBD1 matching 7 bases. Losses at the gene ends were 1 base for V and 1 base for J; bases not matched to a gene: 7. The length of the CDR3 is 17 residues. In germline, CDR1 is SGHTA, CDR2 FQGNSA. The CDR3 protein is CASSLDGGGWSNQPQHF. The CDR3 DNA sequence: TGTGCCAGCAGCTTAGATGGAGGGGGCTGGAGCAATCAGCCCCAGCATTTT. Supplemented by reference TRBV7-2 and TRBJ1-5, the full variable domain reads GAGVSQSPSNKVTEKGKDVELRCDPISGHTALYWYRQSLGQGLEFLIYFQGNSAPDKSGLPSDRFSAERTGGSVSTLTIQRTQQEDSAVYLCASSLDGGGWSNQPQHFGDGTRLSIL.

The rearrangement joins TRBV3-1 (or the pseudogene TRBV3-2) to TRBJ1-3, with a possible D match to TRBD1 (5 bases). CDR1 is LGHDT, CDR2 YNNKEL, per germline (reference sequence). V was pared by 3 bases and J by 4 bases, with 10 bases between. This CDR3 is built from 14 residues. The CDR3 DNA reads as TGTGCCAGCAGCCATGTGGGGCAGGGAAACACCATATATTTT. Amino acids: CASSHVGQGNTIYF.

This clone was seen once. This chain connects TRBV19 to TRBJ2-2; D call uncertain. Deletions cut 6 bases from V and 7 bases from J, with 15 bases between. CDR3 size: 14 residues. Per the germline V gene, CDR1 is LNHDA and CDR2 is SQIVND (reference sequence). The CDR3 region is CASSVETGGGELFF. The DNA for the CDR3 is TGTGCCAGTAGCGTAGAAACTGGCGGCGGGGAGCTGTTTTTT.